Below, 3 T cell receptor beta chains from the same sample are listed, as sequenced in a study of T cells after yellow fever vaccination. TCRdb fed the 5' RACE reads into MiXCR, producing one record per CDR3 protein. The sample lists about 94,000 distinct CDR3 sequences; 8% to 10% were seen once. The material was CD8+ T cells not binding an NS4B(214-222) dextramer, sorted from PBMCs, obtained around 16 days after the first yellow fever vaccination. The origin of the receptors is a man aged 18 to 29 who received the YFV17D yellow fever vaccine.

The chain couples TRBV24-1 to TRBJ2-5; TRBD1 aligns across 8 bases. V was clipped by 1 base and J by 2 bases; unmatched bases: 5. Per the germline V gene, CDR1 is KGHDR and CDR2 is SFDVKD. The CDR3 has 16 amino acids. Here the CDR3 reads CATSDLGGQGQETQYF. The CDR3 nucleotides read TGTGCCACCAGTGATTTAGGCGGACAGGGTCAAGAGACCCAGTACTTC.

There are many counts of this clonotype. The chain carries TRBV20-1 and TRBJ2-1; D ambiguous. The CDR3 loop spans 12 amino acids. The germline V gene has CDR1 DFQATT and CDR2 SNEGSKA (reference sequence). The CDR3 bases are TGCGGCTGCTCGAGCTCCTACAATGAGCAGTTCTTC. Translating it yields CGCSSSYNEQFF.

This clonotype was picked up a small number of times. CDR3 sequence (DNA): TGTGCCAGCAGAAGCAACCTTAGGGTGAACTACAATGAGCAGTTCTTC. Amino acids: CASRSNLRVNYNEQFF. This chain uses TRBV6-1 with TRBJ2-1, with unresolved D. The V end lost 6 bases, the J end lost 3 bases, and 18 bases lay between the germline ends. This CDR3 has 16 residues. The germline gives CDR1 MNHNS, CDR2 SASEGT.